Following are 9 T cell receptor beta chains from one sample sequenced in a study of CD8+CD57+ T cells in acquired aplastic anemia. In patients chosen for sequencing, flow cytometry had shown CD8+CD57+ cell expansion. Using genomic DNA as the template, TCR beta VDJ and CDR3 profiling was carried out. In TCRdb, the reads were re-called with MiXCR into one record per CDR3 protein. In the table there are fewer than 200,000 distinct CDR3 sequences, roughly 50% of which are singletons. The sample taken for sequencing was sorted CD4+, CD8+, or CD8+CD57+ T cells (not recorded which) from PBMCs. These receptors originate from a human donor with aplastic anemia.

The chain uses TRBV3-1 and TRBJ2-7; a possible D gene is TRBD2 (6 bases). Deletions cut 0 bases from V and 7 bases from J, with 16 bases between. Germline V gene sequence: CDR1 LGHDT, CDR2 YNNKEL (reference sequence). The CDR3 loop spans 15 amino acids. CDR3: CASSQEAGGSREQYF. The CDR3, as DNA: TGTGCCAGCAGCCAAGAAGCCGGGGGATCGAGAGAGCAGTACTTC.

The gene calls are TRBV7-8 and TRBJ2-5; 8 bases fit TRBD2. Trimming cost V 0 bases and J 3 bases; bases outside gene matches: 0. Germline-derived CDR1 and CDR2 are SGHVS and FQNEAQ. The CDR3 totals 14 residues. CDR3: CASSLASGEETQYF. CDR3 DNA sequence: TGTGCCAGCAGCTTAGCTAGCGGGGAAGAGACCCAGTACTTC.

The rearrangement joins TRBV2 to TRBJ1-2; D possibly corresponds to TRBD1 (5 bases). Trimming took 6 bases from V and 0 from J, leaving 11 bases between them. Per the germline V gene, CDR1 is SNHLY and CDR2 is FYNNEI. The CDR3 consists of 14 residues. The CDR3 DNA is TGTGCCAGCAGGTGGGGCAGGGCTAACTATGGCTACACCTTC. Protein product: CASRWGRANYGYTF.

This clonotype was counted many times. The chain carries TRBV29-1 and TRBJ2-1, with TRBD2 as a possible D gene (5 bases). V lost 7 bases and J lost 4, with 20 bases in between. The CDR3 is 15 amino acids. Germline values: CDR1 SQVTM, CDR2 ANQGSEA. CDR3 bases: TGCAGCGCCCCGACCGGGCTAGCTCTTTACAATGAGCAGTTCTTC. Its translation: CSAPTGLALYNEQFF.

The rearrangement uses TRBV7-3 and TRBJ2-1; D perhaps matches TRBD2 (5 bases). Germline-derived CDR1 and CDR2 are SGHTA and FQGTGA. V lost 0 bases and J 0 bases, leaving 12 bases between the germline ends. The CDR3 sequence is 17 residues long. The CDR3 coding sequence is TGTGCCAGCAGCTTAACGGACTCCCTCACCTCCTACAATGAGCAGTTCTTC. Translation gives CASSLTDSLTSYNEQFF. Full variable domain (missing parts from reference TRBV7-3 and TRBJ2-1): GAGVSQTPSNKVTEKGKYVELRCDPISGHTALYWYRQSLGQGPEFLIYFQGTGAADDSGLPNDRFFAVRPEGSVSTLKIQRTERGDSAVYLCASSLTDSLTSYNEQFFGPGTRLTVL.

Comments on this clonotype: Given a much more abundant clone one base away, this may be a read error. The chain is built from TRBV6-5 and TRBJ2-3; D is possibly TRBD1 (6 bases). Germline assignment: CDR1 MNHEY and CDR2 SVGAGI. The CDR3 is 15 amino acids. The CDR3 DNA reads TGTGCCAGCAGTTACCGGGCAGGGTGGACAGAAACGCAGTATTTT. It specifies CASSYRAGWTETQYF.

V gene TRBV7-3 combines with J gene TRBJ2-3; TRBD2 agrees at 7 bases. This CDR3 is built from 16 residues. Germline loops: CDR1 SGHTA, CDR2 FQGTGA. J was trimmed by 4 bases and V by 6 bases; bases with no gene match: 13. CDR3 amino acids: CASSWGGLAASDTQYF. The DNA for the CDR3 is TGTGCCAGCAGTTGGGGAGGGCTAGCGGCCTCAGATACGCAGTATTTT.

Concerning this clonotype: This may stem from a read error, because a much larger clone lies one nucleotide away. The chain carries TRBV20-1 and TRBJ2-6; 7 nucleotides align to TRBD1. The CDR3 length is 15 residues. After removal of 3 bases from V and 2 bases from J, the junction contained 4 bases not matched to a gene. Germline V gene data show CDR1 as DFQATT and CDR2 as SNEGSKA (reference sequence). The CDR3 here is CSASEGGAGANVLTF. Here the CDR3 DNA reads TGCAGTGCTAGTGAAGGGGGCGCTGGGGCCAACGTCCTGACTTTC.

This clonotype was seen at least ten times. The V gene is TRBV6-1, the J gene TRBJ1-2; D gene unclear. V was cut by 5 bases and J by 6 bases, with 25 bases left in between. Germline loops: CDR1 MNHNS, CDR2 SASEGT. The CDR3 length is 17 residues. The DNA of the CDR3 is TGTGCCAGCAGTCCCCCCCCCCACACGTCAACGTTCCATGGCTACACCTTC. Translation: CASSPPPHTSTFHGYTF.